These 28 T cell receptor beta chains were all obtained from the same sample, sequenced in a study of T cells in women clearing cervical HPV infection. Assay: immunoSEQ multiplex PCR; the TCRdb copy retains only in-frame clones and omits some. This repertoire includes 20,000 to 25,000 clones. The sequenced material came from blood buffy coat. The receptors originated from a woman aged 18-69 years with a cervical HPV16 infection that either progressed to CIN3+ or cleared (not recorded which).

On this clone: From the germline J gene comes the end of the CDR3, since the read stops 3 residues before it. The chain recombines TRBV6-2 or TRBV6-3 with TRBJ2-1; 7 bases align to TRBD1. V shed 7 bases, J shed 0 bases, and the junction held 3 bases outside the gene matches. Germline V gives CDR1 MNHEY, CDR2 SVGEGT. The CDR3 totals 14 residues. CDR3 region: CASIGGSSYNEQFF. The sequenced CDR3 bases are TGTGCCAGCATAGGGGGCAGCTCCTACAATGAG.

On this clone itself: The CDR3 end falls 3 residues outside the read, so it is completed with the germline J gene. The rearrangement uses TRBV20-1 and TRBJ2-7; possible D gene TRBD2, 5 bases. Germline values: CDR1 DFQATT, CDR2 SNEGSKA (reference sequence). The CDR3 totals 13 residues. Trimming removed 2 bases at V and 3 bases at J, with 11 bases between. Partial CDR3 DNA: TGCAGTGCTAGACCGGAGGACTTCTACGAG. Translation: CSARPEDFYE. The whole CDR3 protein is CSARPEDFYEQYF.

For this clone: The sequenced fragment ends 3 residues before the CDR3 boundary, so the rest is inferred from the germline J gene. The J gene is TRBJ1-2, the V gene TRBV29-1; 9 positions agree with TRBD1. Germline V lookup: CDR1 SQVTM, CDR2 ANQGSEA. This CDR3 region has 14 residues. CDR3 DNA (partial): TGCAGCGTTGAAGATCAGCAGGGGACAGGGCCC. The encoded protein is CSVEDQQGTGP. The CDR3 reads in full as CSVEDQQGTGPYTF. Filled out from reference TRBV29-1 and TRBJ1-2, the complete variable domain reads SAVISQKPSRDICQRGTSLTIQCQVDSQVTMMFWYRQQPGQSLTLIATANQGSEATYESGFVIDKFPISRPNLTFSTLTVSNMSPEDSSIYLCSVEDQQGTGPYTFGSGTRLTVV.

As for this clone: The CDR3 extends 3 residues past the end of the read, so its final part is completed from the germline J gene. This sequence joins TRBV7-3 and TRBJ2-5, with 9 bases matching TRBD2. The CDR3 length is 16 residues. CDR1 is SGHTA, CDR2 FQGTGA, per germline. J gave up 1 base and V 2 bases, and 5 bases lay outside the gene matches. CDR3 residues: CASSLLGSGGQETQYF. CDR3 DNA (partial): TGTGCCAGCAGCTTATTGGGTAGCGGGGGCCAAGAGACC.

Of note for this clone: Coverage ceases 3 residues before the CDR3 finishes, and the germline J gene fills in the end. The chain couples TRBV18 to TRBJ2-7, with D perhaps TRBD1 (5 bases). V dropped 1 base and J dropped 4 bases, with 8 bases sitting between them. Germline V lookup: CDR1 KGHSH, CDR2 LQKENI. There are 13 residues in the CDR3. This CDR3 is CASSPQGDYEQYF. Partial CDR3 DNA: TGTGCCAGCTCACCACAAGGGGATTACGAG.

As for this clone: The read ends 3 residues before the CDR3 terminus; that terminus is restored from the germline J gene. The chain combines TRBV7-2 with TRBJ1-5; D might be TRBD1 (5 bases). Trimming left V 4 bases short and J 5 bases short, with 15 bases between. CDR3 length: 15 residues. From germline, CDR1 is SGHTA and CDR2 FQGNSA. The sequenced CDR3 bases are TGTGCCAGCAGCTCCAGACAGAATGAGGATCAGCCC. This translates into CASSSRQNEDQP. The entire CDR3 is CASSSRQNEDQPQHF.

A remark on this clone: The sequenced fragment ends 3 residues before the CDR3 boundary, so the rest is inferred from the germline J gene. The chain couples TRBV20-1 to TRBJ2-7, with D unclear. The CDR3 totals 12 residues. CDR1 is DFQATT and CDR2 is SNEGSKA in the germline V gene (reference sequence). V lost 6 bases and J lost 2, with 11 bases in between. The CDR3 sequence is CSALQDAYEQYF. The CDR3 DNA, read in part, is TGCAGTGCCCTTCAGGATGCCTACGAG.

Turning to this clone: The CDR3 end falls 3 residues outside the read, so it is completed with the germline J gene. J is TRBJ2-1 and V is TRBV5-1; TRBD1 matches at 9 bases. Germline CDR1 is SGHRS and CDR2 is YFSETQ. There are 16 residues in the CDR3. Germline trimming cut 4 bases from V and 4 bases from J; bases unmatched to any gene: 9. Here the CDR3 reads CASSPAGTGQYNEQFF. The DNA read from the CDR3 is TGCGCCAGCAGCCCGGCCGGGACAGGGCAATACAATGAG.

The CDR3 DNA, read in part, is TGTGCCAGCAGCTTAGCGGGACTAGCGGGGCGCCGAGAAGAGACC. Protein: CASSLAGLAGRREET. The full CDR3 is CASSLAGLAGRREETQYF. The chain carries TRBV13 and TRBJ2-5, with 13 bases that match TRBD2. The read comes to an end 3 residues before the CDR3 does, leaving the germline J gene to fill in the end. The germline CDR1 and CDR2 sequences are PRHDT and FYEKMQ (reference sequence). The CDR3 contains 18 residues. V lost 1 base and J lost 3; bases outside the gene matches: 8. Variable domain in full (rest from reference TRBV13 and TRBJ2-5): AAGVIQSPRHLIKEKRETATLKCYPIPRHDTVYWYQQGPGQDPQFLISFYEKMQSDKGSIPDRFSAQQFSDYHSELNMSSLELGDSALYFCASSLAGLAGRREETQYFGPGTRLLVL.

As concerns this clone: Read sequence stops 3 residues before the CDR3 end, and the germline J gene provides the missing end. This sequence joins TRBV4-1 and TRBJ1-1, with D perhaps TRBD1 (6 bases). The CDR3 extends over 17 amino acids. V gave up 2 bases and J gave up 5 bases, with 21 bases separating them. Germline loops: CDR1 MGHRA, CDR2 YSYEKL. CDR3 DNA, as far as it was read: TGCGCCAGCAGCCAATCGAACAGGGTGATGAGGAATACTGAA. Amino acid sequence: CASSQSNRVMRNTE. The full CDR3 protein reads CASSQSNRVMRNTEAFF.

With regard to this clone: The sequence runs out 3 residues before the end of the CDR3; the remainder is reconstructed from the germline J gene. This rearrangement joins TRBV30 to TRBJ1-1; 7 bases map to TRBD1. The germline V gene encodes CDR1 GTSNPN and CDR2 SVGIG (reference sequence). The CDR3 runs to 15 residues. The trim removed 0 bases at V and 1 base at J, leaving 5 bases unmatched. CDR3 DNA (partial): TGTGCCTGGAGTGTACTGAGGGGGCCGAACACTGAA. Translating it yields CAWSVLRGPNTE. The full-length CDR3 reads as CAWSVLRGPNTEAFF.

Regarding this clone: Read data end 3 residues before the CDR3 end; the end is taken from the germline J gene. The chain is built from TRBV7-6 and TRBJ2-7; the D is unclear. The CDR3 has 16 residues. Trimming left V 2 bases short and J 0 bases short, with 14 bases between. Germline CDR1 is SGHVS and CDR2 is FNYEAQ. This CDR3 reads CASSLSTGISSYEQYF. CDR3 bases read: TGTGCCAGCAGCTTATCCACGGGTATAAGCTCCTACGAG.

To note about this clone: The read comes to an end 3 residues before the CDR3 does, leaving the germline J gene to fill in the end. The chain is built from TRBV30 and TRBJ2-1, with 8 nucleotides matching TRBD2. The CDR3 has 15 residues. Germline CDR1 GTSNPN, CDR2 SVGIG (reference sequence). With V trimmed by 7 bases and J by 5 bases, 13 bases remained unmatched. CDR3 DNA, as far as it was read: TGTGCCTTCGGCACGGCGGGAGGTCTTAACAATGAG. Its translation is CAFGTAGGLNNE. The CDR3 reads in full as CAFGTAGGLNNEQFF.

As to this clone: The read terminates 3 residues ahead of where the CDR3 ends, so the germline J gene completes it. The V gene is TRBV19, the J gene TRBJ1-1, with D possibly matching TRBD1 (5 bases). V lost 3 bases and J lost 1, with 15 bases in between. This CDR3 is 16 amino acids long. CDR1 and CDR2 from the germline V gene are LNHDA and SQIVND (reference sequence). The CDR3 region is CASSIKIGGENTEAFF. The CDR3 DNA, read in part, is TGTGCCAGTAGTATCAAGATTGGAGGGGAGAACACTGAA.

To note about this clone: At one end the junction does not follow the germline gene, possibly because of a read error. The read terminates 3 residues ahead of where the CDR3 ends, so the germline J gene completes it. The V call is TRBV30, the J call TRBJ2-1, with no clear D. In germline, CDR1 is GTSNPN, CDR2 SVGIG (reference sequence). The CDR3 loop spans 13 amino acids. The CDR3 region is CACSAQRLDEQFF. Partial CDR3 DNA: TGTGCCTGTAGTGCGCAGAGACTGGATGAG.

Comments on this clone: The read stops 3 residues short of the end of the CDR3; the missing end is completed from the germline J gene. The V call is TRBV5-4, the J call TRBJ2-7, with 7 nucleotides matching TRBD2. Germline lookup yields CDR1 SGHNT and CDR2 YYREEE (reference sequence). CDR3 length equals 14 residues. V shed 2 bases, J shed 2 bases, and the junction held 4 bases outside the gene matches. The sequenced CDR3 bases are TGTGCCAGCAGCTTTTCGGGGGGAACCTACGAG. It translates to CASSFSGGTYE. The complete CDR3 reads CASSFSGGTYEQYF.

As to this clone: The read gets to within 3 residues of the CDR3 end, and the germline J gene fills in the rest. The genes are TRBV6-1 and TRBJ2-2; D unresolved. Germline-derived CDR1 and CDR2 are MNHNS and SASEGT. The CDR3 runs 13 residues. V lost 1 base to trimming and J lost 5 bases, with 5 bases between them. CDR3 in amino acids: CASSEEATGELFF. Incomplete CDR3 DNA: TGTGCCAGCAGTGAAGAAGCGACCGGGGAG.

Frequency places this clone as medium-sized. The sequenced fragment ends 3 residues before the CDR3 boundary, so the rest is inferred from the germline J gene. The rearrangement joins TRBV6-2 or TRBV6-3 to TRBJ2-5; 8 nucleotides line up with TRBD1. Germline trimming cut 6 bases from V and 6 bases from J; bases unmatched to any gene: 6. This CDR3 comprises 13 residues. CDR1 is MNHEY, CDR2 SVGEGT, per germline. Incomplete CDR3 DNA: TGTGCCAGCAGCCCGGGACAGGCTCAGACC. Its protein product is CASSPGQAQT. The whole CDR3 protein reads CASSPGQAQTQYF.

The CDR3 loop is CASSQTQGNGYTF. The CDR3 bases that were read are TGTGCCAGCAGCCAGACACAGGGGAATGGC. This chain uses TRBV3-1 (or the pseudogene TRBV3-2) with TRBJ1-2, with 7 bases identical to TRBD1. Read sequence stops 3 residues before the CDR3 end, and the germline J gene provides the missing end. The germline gives CDR1 LGHDT, CDR2 YNNKEL (reference sequence). CDR3 length equals 13 residues. V gave up 3 bases and J gave up 6 bases; unmatched junction bases: 4.

As concerns this clone: The CDR3 end falls 3 residues outside the read, so it is completed with the germline J gene. This chain connects TRBV19 to TRBJ2-1; D gene uncertain. The V end lost 3 bases, the J end lost 2 bases, and 5 bases lay between the germline ends. Germline V gene data show CDR1 as LNHDA and CDR2 as SQIVND (reference sequence). The CDR3 has 13 residues. The CDR3 reads CASSMNTYNEQFF. The covered CDR3 bases are TGTGCCAGTAGTATGAACACCTACAATGAG.

With regard to this clone: The read ends 3 residues shy of where the CDR3 ends; the end is completed using the germline J gene. The V gene is TRBV5-1, the J gene TRBJ2-7, with 14 positions matching TRBD2. CDR3 length: 13 amino acids. Unmatched junction bases numbered 3, after V lost 7 bases and J lost 6 bases. In germline, CDR1 is SGHRS, CDR2 YFSETQ. The CDR3 DNA, read in part, is TGCGCCAGCGGGACTAGCGGGGGCACCGAG. Its protein is CASGTSGGTE. In full, the CDR3 reads CASGTSGGTEQYF.

Comment on this clone: One junction end does not reproduce the germline sequence, and a read error may be involved. From the germline J gene comes the end of the CDR3, since the read stops 3 residues before it. The rearrangement joins TRBV2 to TRBJ1-1; the match to TRBD1 covers 7 bases. The CDR3 has 13 amino acids. Germline V gives CDR1 SNHLY, CDR2 FYNNEI. CDR3 DNA, as far as it was read: TGTGCCAGCAGTTTACAGGGGAACACTGGA. It yields the protein CASSLQGNTG. The whole CDR3 reads CASSLQGNTGAFF.

A word on this clone: The CDR3 end lies 3 residues beyond the end of the read and is filled in from the germline J gene. The chain employs TRBV5-1 and TRBJ1-4, with TRBD1 matching 7 bases. The CDR3 spans 13 residues. V shed 1 base and J 8 bases; nucleotides not matched to a gene: 2. Looked up from germline, CDR1 is SGHRS and CDR2 is YFSETQ. The sequenced CDR3 bases are TGCGCCAGCAGCTTGACAGGGGTAGAAAAA. It specifies CASSLTGVEK. The full CDR3 protein is CASSLTGVEKLFF.

Turning to this clone: Sequencing ends 3 residues short of the CDR3 end; the germline J gene provides the rest. The chain uses TRBV11-3 and TRBJ1-2; TRBD1 is a possible D gene (5 bases). Germline V lookup: CDR1 SGHNT, CDR2 YENEEA. Trimming stripped 0 bases from V and 2 bases from J, with 7 bases between. The CDR3 consists of 14 residues. CDR3: CASSLDRANYGYTF. Incomplete CDR3 DNA: TGTGCCAGCAGCTTAGACAGGGCGAACTATGGC.

Incomplete CDR3 DNA: TGCAGCGTTGAAGGGGGGGACTACGAG. It specifies CSVEGGDYE. The entire CDR3 is CSVEGGDYEQYF. This chain uses TRBV29-1 with TRBJ2-7; tentatively, D is TRBD2 (6 bases). Coverage ceases 3 residues before the CDR3 finishes, and the germline J gene fills in the end. Germline loops: CDR1 SQVTM, CDR2 ANQGSEA. V was trimmed by 1 base and J by 3 bases, leaving 7 bases between them. The length of the CDR3 is 12 residues.

The sequenced part of the CDR3 DNA is TGTGCCAGCAGTGAGGTTAACGGTGTTACGGGC. It is translated as CASSEVNGVTG. The CDR3 as a whole reads CASSEVNGVTGYTF. V and J are TRBV2 and TRBJ1-2; the D is unclear. From the germline J gene comes the end of the CDR3, since the read stops 3 residues before it. The CDR3 has 14 residues. Germline assignment: CDR1 SNHLY and CDR2 FYNNEI.

Of note for this clone: The CDR3 extends 3 residues past the end of the read, so its final part is completed from the germline J gene. The genes are TRBV20-1 and TRBJ1-5; D remains ambiguous. Trimming removed 3 bases from V and 2 bases from J, with 11 bases in between. The CDR3 runs 14 residues. From germline, CDR1 is DFQATT and CDR2 SNEGSKA (reference sequence). The CDR3 DNA, read in part, is TGCAGTGCTAGTTCATTACGGGGCAATCAGCCC. The encoded protein is CSASSLRGNQP. The whole CDR3 protein reads CSASSLRGNQPQHF.

Remarks on this clone: The CDR3 is cut off 3 residues early in the read; its end comes from the germline J gene. The J gene is TRBJ2-4, the V gene TRBV5-1, with D possibly TRBD1 on 5 matching bases. The germline V gene encodes CDR1 SGHRS and CDR2 YFSETQ. The germline V and J ends were trimmed by 7 bases and 8 bases, with 19 bases remaining between them. The CDR3 sequence is 14 residues long. CDR3 amino acids: CASLNRHARYIQYF. CDR3 DNA (partial): TGCGCCAGCCTAAACAGGCACGCAAGGTACATT.